The entry below gives a single TCR beta chain sequence along with its context. The antigen is not known. V lost 7 bases, J lost 3 bases, and 15 bases lay in between. This CDR3 is built from 15 residues. Looked up from germline, CDR1 is LNHDA and CDR2 is SQIVND (reference sequence). This sample was included in a study of cytomegalovirus exposure and HLA in healthy donors. Both 60 Vbeta primers and 13 Jbeta primers went into the PCR. Under the authors' procedure: Among the unique TCR beta chains that a later analysis counted, 70 million to 85 million in all, roughly 11 million were shared. Method: immunoSEQ multiplex PCR; TCRdb's copy keeps in-frame clones and lacks some. The V and J calls and clone size come from that table; D and trimming were worked out from the DNA. Of roughly 160,000 clones in the sample, roughly four fifths were seen once. Overall study findings and caveats: Being productive about 87% or about 30% of the time was typical of most TCR beta V segments in an earlier analysis.

V and J are TRBV19 and TRBJ2-2; tentative D call: TRBD2 (6 bases). Sequenced: PBMCs. This clonotype was obtained from a man aged 45 to 65 in good health and CMV-seropositive. The CDR3 loop is CASTSVGRHTGELFF. The CDR3, as DNA: TGTGCCAGTACCTCCGTGGGGAGGCACACCGGGGAGCTGTTTTTT. Supplemented by reference TRBV19 and TRBJ2-2, the full variable domain reads DGGITQSPKYLFRKEGQNVTLSCEQNLNHDAMYWYRQDPGQGLRLIYYSQIVNDFQKGDIAEGYSVSREKKESFPLTVTSAQKNPTAFYLCASTSVGRHTGELFFGEGSRLTVL.